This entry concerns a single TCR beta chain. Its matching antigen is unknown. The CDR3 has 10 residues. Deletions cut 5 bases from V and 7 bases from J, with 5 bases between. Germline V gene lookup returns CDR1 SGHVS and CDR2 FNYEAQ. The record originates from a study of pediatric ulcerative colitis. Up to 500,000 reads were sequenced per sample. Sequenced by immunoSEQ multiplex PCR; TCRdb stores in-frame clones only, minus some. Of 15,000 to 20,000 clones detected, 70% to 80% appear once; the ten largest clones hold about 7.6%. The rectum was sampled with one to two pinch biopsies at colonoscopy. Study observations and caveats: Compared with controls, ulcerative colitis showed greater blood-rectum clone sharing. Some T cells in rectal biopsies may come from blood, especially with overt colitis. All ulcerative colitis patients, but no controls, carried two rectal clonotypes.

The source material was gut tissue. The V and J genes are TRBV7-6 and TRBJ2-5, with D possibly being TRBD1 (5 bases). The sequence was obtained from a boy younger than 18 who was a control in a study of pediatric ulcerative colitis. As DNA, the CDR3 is TGTGCCAGCAGCGGGGCGACCCAGTACTTC. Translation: CASSGATQYF.